These T cell receptor beta chains were read from a single sample in a study of blood T cell repertoires in COVID-19. Assay used: immunoSEQ multiplex PCR; TCRdb lists only in-frame clones, some missing. The sample carries some 130,000 clones, 80% to 85% recorded once. Source material: peripheral blood. The receptors originated from a woman aged 60-75 years with active or convalescent COVID-19. Each CDR3 is given with its conserved first and last residue. The order of the fields is J gene, clone size, V gene, D gene, CDR3 protein, CDR3 DNA. D genes are given only for firm matches. Some rows mark clone size as missing; the rest say once, few, many or name a class of expanded clone.

J gene: TRBJ2-7
clone size: .
V gene: TRBV6-2/TRBV6-3
D gene: .
CDR3 protein: CASSYSPGLSYEQYF
CDR3 DNA: TGTGCCAGCAGTTACTCTCCGGGACTGTCCTACGAGCAGTACTTC

J gene: TRBJ1-1
clone size: .
V gene: TRBV9
D gene: TRBD1
CDR3 protein: CASSAGQVNTEAFF
CDR3 DNA: TGTGCCAGCAGCGCCGGACAGGTGAACACTGAAGCTTTCTTT

J gene: TRBJ2-3
clone size: few
V gene: TRBV7-9
D gene: .
CDR3 protein: CASSLADTQYF
CDR3 DNA: TGTGCCAGCAGCCTCGCGGATACGCAGTATTTT

J gene: TRBJ2-3
clone size: .
V gene: TRBV13
D gene: TRBD1
CDR3 protein: CASSSQGPDTQYF
CDR3 DNA: TGTGCCAGCAGCTCACAGGGGCCTGATACGCAGTATTTT

J gene: TRBJ1-6
clone size: .
V gene: TRBV19
D gene: .
CDR3 protein: CASTPDPGRNSPLHF
CDR3 DNA: TGTGCCAGTACCCCAGATCCGGGTCGTAATTCACCCCTCCACTTT

J gene: TRBJ1-5
clone size: .
V gene: TRBV27
D gene: TRBD1
CDR3 protein: CASSPRQGDQPQHF
CDR3 DNA: TGTGCCAGCAGTCCAAGACAGGGTGATCAGCCCCAGCATTTT

J gene: TRBJ2-3
clone size: .
V gene: TRBV28
D gene: TRBD2
CDR3 protein: CASSFSASGRQGTDTQYF
CDR3 DNA: TGTGCCAGCAGTTTTTCGGCTAGCGGGAGGCAGGGCACAGATACGCAGTATTTT

J gene: TRBJ1-4
clone size: few
V gene: TRBV4-3
D gene: .
CDR3 protein: CASSQDFGWATNEKLFF
CDR3 DNA: TGCGCCAGCAGCCAAGATTTCGGGTGGGCAACTAATGAAAAACTGTTTTTT

J gene: TRBJ2-1
clone size: many
V gene: TRBV28
D gene: TRBD2
CDR3 protein: CASRFPSRERPGGGRENNEQFF
CDR3 DNA: TGTGCCAGCAGGTTTCCATCCAGGGAGCGTCCGGGGGGGGGCCGGGAGAACAATGAGCAGTTCTTC

J gene: TRBJ2-1
clone size: once
V gene: TRBV11-2
D gene: .
CDR3 protein: CASSSGLAWNEQFF
CDR3 DNA: TGTGCCAGCAGCTCGGGGTTAGCCTGGAATGAGCAGTTCTTC

J gene: TRBJ1-1
clone size: .
V gene: TRBV4-2
D gene: .
CDR3 protein: CASSQAGLVNTEAFF
CDR3 DNA: TGTGCCAGCAGCCAAGCGGGACTAGTAAACACTGAAGCTTTCTTT

J gene: TRBJ1-3
clone size: .
V gene: TRBV4-3
D gene: .
CDR3 protein: CASSQGRVAGNTIYF
CDR3 DNA: TGCGCCAGCAGCCAAGGCAGGGTCGCAGGAAACACCATATATTTT

J gene: TRBJ2-3
clone size: .
V gene: TRBV6-5
D gene: .
CDR3 protein: CASSSGGGTDTQYF
CDR3 DNA: TGTGCCAGCAGTAGCGGAGGAGGGACAGATACGCAGTATTTT

J gene: TRBJ1-3
clone size: .
V gene: TRBV6-5
D gene: .
CDR3 protein: CASSPEGVGNTIYF
CDR3 DNA: TGTGCCAGCAGCCCCGAGGGCGTTGGAAACACCATATATTTT

J gene: TRBJ2-5
clone size: .
V gene: TRBV23-1
D gene: TRBD2
CDR3 protein: CASSHQLAGGGGQETQYF
CDR3 DNA: TGCGCCAGCAGTCATCAGCTAGCGGGAGGAGGGGGTCAAGAGACCCAGTACTTC

J gene: TRBJ2-2
clone size: .
V gene: TRBV7-2
D gene: .
CDR3 protein: CASSWRLEGGELFF
CDR3 DNA: TGTGCCAGCAGCTGGAGACTAGAAGGCGGGGAGCTGTTTTTT

J gene: TRBJ2-2
clone size: .
V gene: TRBV5-1
D gene: TRBD1
CDR3 protein: CASSHGTGDTGELFF
CDR3 DNA: TGCGCCAGCAGCCACGGGACAGGCGACACCGGGGAGCTGTTTTTT

J gene: TRBJ1-2
clone size: .
V gene: TRBV10-1
D gene: TRBD1
CDR3 protein: CASSVDRAGGYTF
CDR3 DNA: TGCGCCAGCAGTGTGGACAGGGCTGGAGGCTACACCTTC

J gene: TRBJ1-2
clone size: once
V gene: TRBV5-4
D gene: TRBD1
CDR3 protein: CASTGDRRPNYGYTF
CDR3 DNA: TGTGCCAGCACCGGGGACAGAAGGCCTAACTATGGCTACACCTTC

J gene: TRBJ2-3
clone size: .
V gene: TRBV11-3
D gene: TRBD1
CDR3 protein: CASSLTGSTDTQYF
CDR3 DNA: TGTGCCAGCAGCTTGACAGGGAGCACAGATACGCAGTATTTT

J gene: TRBJ1-6
clone size: .
V gene: TRBV14
D gene: .
CDR3 protein: CASSHLERELGASPLHF
CDR3 DNA: TGTGCCAGCAGCCATTTAGAACGTGAATTAGGGGCGTCACCCCTCCACTTT

J gene: TRBJ2-1
clone size: .
V gene: TRBV28
D gene: TRBD2
CDR3 protein: CASSFPSGGLNEQFF
CDR3 DNA: TGTGCCAGCAGTTTCCCTAGCGGGGGCCTGAATGAGCAGTTCTTC

J gene: TRBJ1-2
clone size: .
V gene: TRBV6-1
D gene: .
CDR3 protein: CASSTGGGYTF
CDR3 DNA: TGTGCCAGCAGCACCGGAGGAGGCTACACCTTC

J gene: TRBJ2-1
clone size: .
V gene: TRBV28
D gene: TRBD2
CDR3 protein: CASSLKTSGTKPHRNEQFF
CDR3 DNA: TGTGCCAGCAGTTTAAAGACTAGCGGGACCAAGCCCCACCGGAATGAGCAGTTCTTC

J gene: TRBJ1-4
clone size: .
V gene: TRBV7-6
D gene: TRBD1
CDR3 protein: CASSFLGQGIEKLFF
CDR3 DNA: TGTGCCAGCAGCTTTCTGGGACAGGGGATTGAAAAACTGTTTTTT

J gene: TRBJ2-2
clone size: .
V gene: TRBV11-3
D gene: .
CDR3 protein: CASSIRTHSGELFF
CDR3 DNA: TGTGCCAGCAGCATCAGGACTCACTCCGGGGAGCTGTTTTTT

J gene: TRBJ2-5
clone size: .
V gene: TRBV6-2/TRBV6-3
D gene: .
CDR3 protein: CASSYFAETQYF
CDR3 DNA: TGTGCCAGCAGTTACTTCGCGGAGACCCAGTACTTC

J gene: TRBJ1-6
clone size: .
V gene: TRBV27
D gene: .
CDR3 protein: CASSPYPFRRYNSPLHF
CDR3 DNA: TGTGCCAGCAGTCCTTATCCCTTCCGGCGGTATAATTCACCCCTCCACTTT

J gene: TRBJ2-7
clone size: once
V gene: TRBV7-6
D gene: .
CDR3 protein: CASSLSPLAGGSEQYF
CDR3 DNA: TGTGCCAGCAGCTTATCGCCGCTAGCAGGGGGGTCCGAGCAGTACTTC

J gene: TRBJ1-1
clone size: once
V gene: TRBV7-9
D gene: TRBD1
CDR3 protein: CASSSRQGNTTEAFF
CDR3 DNA: TGTGCCAGCAGCTCCAGACAGGGGAATACGACTGAAGCTTTCTTT

J gene: TRBJ1-1
clone size: .
V gene: TRBV10-3
D gene: .
CDR3 protein: CAISESRVEAFF
CDR3 DNA: TGTGCCATCAGTGAGTCGAGAGTTGAAGCTTTCTTT

J gene: TRBJ1-4
clone size: .
V gene: TRBV4-3
D gene: TRBD1
CDR3 protein: CASSQDLGTGEKLFF
CDR3 DNA: TGCGCCAGCAGCCAAGACCTGGGGACAGGAGAAAAACTGTTTTTT

J gene: TRBJ2-2
clone size: .
V gene: TRBV2
D gene: .
CDR3 protein: CASRGQGPGGELFF
CDR3 DNA: TGTGCCAGCAGGGGTCAGGGGCCTGGCGGGGAGCTGTTTTTT

J gene: TRBJ1-5
clone size: .
V gene: TRBV5-5
D gene: .
CDR3 protein: CASSLVRGNQPQHF
CDR3 DNA: TGTGCCAGCAGCTTGGTCAGGGGAAATCAGCCCCAGCATTTT

J gene: TRBJ1-6
clone size: few
V gene: TRBV7-2
D gene: TRBD1
CDR3 protein: CASSLKGAGSDSPLHF
CDR3 DNA: TGTGCCAGCAGCTTAAAGGGGGCCGGGTCGGATTCACCCCTCCACTTT

J gene: TRBJ1-1
clone size: .
V gene: TRBV18
D gene: TRBD1
CDR3 protein: CASSQGTANTEAFF
CDR3 DNA: TGTGCCAGCTCGCAGGGGACAGCGAACACTGAAGCTTTCTTT

J gene: TRBJ1-4
clone size: .
V gene: TRBV29-1
D gene: TRBD1
CDR3 protein: CSVTPDRERGKLFF
CDR3 DNA: TGCAGCGTTACCCCGGACAGGGAAAGGGGAAAACTGTTTTTT

J gene: TRBJ1-1
clone size: .
V gene: TRBV6-5
D gene: TRBD1
CDR3 protein: CASSYYRGGEAFF
CDR3 DNA: TGTGCCAGCAGTTACTACAGGGGGGGAGAAGCTTTCTTT

J gene: TRBJ1-2
clone size: .
V gene: TRBV11-2
D gene: TRBD1
CDR3 protein: CASSLVGTGTGNYGYTF
CDR3 DNA: TGTGCCAGCAGCTTAGTCGGCACCGGGACAGGGAACTATGGCTACACCTTC

J gene: TRBJ2-7
clone size: .
V gene: TRBV2
D gene: TRBD2
CDR3 protein: CASRRTSGIPYEQYF
CDR3 DNA: TGTGCCAGCAGAAGGACTAGCGGGATCCCCTACGAGCAGTACTTC

J gene: TRBJ1-1
clone size: once
V gene: TRBV12-3/TRBV12-4
D gene: .
CDR3 protein: CASSVFMNTEAFF
CDR3 DNA: TGTGCCAGCAGTGTTTTTATGAACACTGAAGCTTTCTTT

J gene: TRBJ1-1
clone size: .
V gene: TRBV5-1
D gene: .
CDR3 protein: CASSLYGGTEAFF
CDR3 DNA: TGCGCCAGCAGCTTGTACGGGGGGACTGAAGCTTTCTTT

J gene: TRBJ1-5
clone size: .
V gene: TRBV7-9
D gene: TRBD1
CDR3 protein: CASSLGQGGINQPQHF
CDR3 DNA: TGTGCCAGCAGCTTGGGACAGGGGGGGATCAATCAGCCCCAGCATTTT

J gene: TRBJ1-4
clone size: .
V gene: TRBV30
D gene: .
CDR3 protein: CASQDRGYEKLFF
CDR3 DNA: TGTGCCTCTCAGGACCGAGGGTATGAAAAACTGTTTTTT

J gene: TRBJ2-7
clone size: .
V gene: TRBV2
D gene: .
CDR3 protein: CASSEVSSSYEQYF
CDR3 DNA: TGTGCCAGCAGTGAAGTGTCTTCCTCCTACGAGCAGTACTTC

J gene: TRBJ2-1
clone size: .
V gene: TRBV11-2
D gene: TRBD2
CDR3 protein: CASSIRAGGGLNEQFF
CDR3 DNA: TGTGCCAGCAGCATACGAGCGGGGGGGGGTTTAAATGAGCAGTTCTTC